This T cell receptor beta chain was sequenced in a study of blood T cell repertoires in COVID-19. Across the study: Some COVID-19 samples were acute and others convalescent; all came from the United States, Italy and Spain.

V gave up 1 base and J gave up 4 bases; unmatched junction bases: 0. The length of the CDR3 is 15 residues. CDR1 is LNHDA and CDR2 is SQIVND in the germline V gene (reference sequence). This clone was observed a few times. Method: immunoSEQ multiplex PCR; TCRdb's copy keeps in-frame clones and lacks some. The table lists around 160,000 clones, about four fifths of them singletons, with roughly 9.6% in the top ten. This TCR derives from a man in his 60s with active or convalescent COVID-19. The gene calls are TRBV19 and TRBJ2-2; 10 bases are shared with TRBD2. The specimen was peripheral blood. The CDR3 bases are TGTGCCAGTAGTATAGCTAGCGGGAGCACCGGGGAGCTGTTTTTT. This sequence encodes CASSIASGSTGELFF. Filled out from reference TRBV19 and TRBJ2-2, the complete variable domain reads DGGITQSPKYLFRKEGQNVTLSCEQNLNHDAMYWYRQDPGQGLRLIYYSQIVNDFQKGDIAEGYSVSREKKESFPLTVTSAQKNPTAFYLCASSIASGSTGELFFGEGSRLTVL.